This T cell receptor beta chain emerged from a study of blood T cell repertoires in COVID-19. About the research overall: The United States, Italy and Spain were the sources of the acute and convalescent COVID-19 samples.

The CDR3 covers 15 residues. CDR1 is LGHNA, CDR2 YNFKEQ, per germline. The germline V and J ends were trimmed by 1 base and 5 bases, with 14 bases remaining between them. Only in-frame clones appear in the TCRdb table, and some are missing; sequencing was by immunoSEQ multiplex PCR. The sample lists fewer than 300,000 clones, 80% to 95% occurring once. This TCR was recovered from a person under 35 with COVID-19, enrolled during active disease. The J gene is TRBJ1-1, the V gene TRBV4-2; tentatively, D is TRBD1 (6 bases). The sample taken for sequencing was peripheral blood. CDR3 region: CASSQGPPQGTEAFF. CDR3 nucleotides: TGTGCCAGCAGCCAAGGCCCCCCCCAGGGGACTGAAGCTTTCTTT.